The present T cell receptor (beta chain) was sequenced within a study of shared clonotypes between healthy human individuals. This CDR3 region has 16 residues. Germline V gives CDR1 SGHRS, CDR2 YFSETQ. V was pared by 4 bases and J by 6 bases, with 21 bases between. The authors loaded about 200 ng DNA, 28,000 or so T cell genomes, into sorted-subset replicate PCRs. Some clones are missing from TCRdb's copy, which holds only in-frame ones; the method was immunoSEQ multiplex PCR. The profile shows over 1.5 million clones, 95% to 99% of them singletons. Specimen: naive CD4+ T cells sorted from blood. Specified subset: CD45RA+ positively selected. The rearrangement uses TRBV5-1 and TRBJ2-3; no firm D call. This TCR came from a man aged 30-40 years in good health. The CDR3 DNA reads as TGCGCCAGCAGCACCGGCAGCCGCCGTTTGGAGGATACGCAGTATTTT. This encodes CASSTGSRRLEDTQYF. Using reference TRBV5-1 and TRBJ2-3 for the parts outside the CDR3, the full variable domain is KAGVTQTPRYLIKTRGQQVTLSCSPISGHRSVSWYQQTPGQGLQFLFEYFSETQRNKGNFPGRFSGRQFSNSRSEMNVSTLELGDSALYLCASSTGSRRLEDTQYFGPGTRLTVL.